Following are 5 T cell receptor beta chains from one sample sequenced in a study of cytomegalovirus exposure and HLA in healthy donors (TCRdb year 2017). The receptor library was made with the immunoSEQ multiplex PCR assay. This immuneACCESS table, as held by TCRdb, lists in-frame sequences with V and J called but not all clones. Of the missing ones, under half trace to an unresolved V gene in checked studies; the others have no known cause. The sample profile shows more than 95,000 clones; about 96% of them were found once. About 1.7% of the sample comes from the top ten. Sequencing was carried out using PBMCs. All receptors derive from a man between 18 and 35 years old in good health and CMV-seronegative.

The gene calls are TRBV6-1 and TRBJ1-5; TRBD1 agrees at 9 bases. CDR3 size: 15 residues. Germline loops: CDR1 MNHNS, CDR2 SASEGT. V was pared by 1 base and J by 7 bases, with 5 bases of the junction left unmatched. CDR3 bases: TGTGCCAGCAGTGAAGTTACAGGGGGCGGACAGCCCCAGCATTTT. Translating gives CASSEVTGGGQPQHF.

The genes are TRBV7-8 and TRBJ2-5; 11 positions match TRBD1. This CDR3 comprises 16 residues. Germline CDR1 and CDR2: SGHVS and FQNEAQ. Trimming cost V 6 bases and J 5 bases; bases outside gene matches: 11. The CDR3 nucleotides read TGTGCCAGCAGTCAACCGGGACAGGGGGTGGGGGAGACCCAGTACTTC. Translating it yields CASSQPGQGVGETQYF.

The chain carries TRBV7-3 and TRBJ2-7; D might be TRBD2 (6 bases). The CDR3 extends over 15 amino acids. Trimming took off 5 bases at V and 2 bases at J, with 16 bases between the two ends. The germline CDR1 and CDR2 sequences are SGHTA and FQGTGA. CDR3 sequence: CASSPGVGRTYEQYF. CDR3 nucleotide sequence: TGTGCCAGCAGCCCGGGGGTCGGTAGGACCTACGAGCAGTACTTC.

The chain has TRBV6-6 and TRBJ1-4, with TRBD1 as a possible D gene (6 bases). Trimming shortened V by 2 bases and J by 3 bases, and 10 bases separated the two germline ends. This CDR3 comprises 15 residues. Germline CDR1 and CDR2: MNHNY and SVGAGI (reference sequence). The CDR3 reads CASSYTGTPNEKLFF. DNA for the CDR3: TGTGCCAGCAGTTACACCGGGACACCTAATGAAAAACTGTTTTTT.

The rearrangement uses TRBV7-2 and TRBJ2-3; 11 positions match TRBD2. CDR3 length: 16 residues. V gave up 8 bases and J gave up 5 bases; unmatched junction bases: 12. The V gene's germline CDR1 is SGHTA and CDR2 FQGNSA. The CDR3 loop is CASSTFSGRAGDTQYF. As DNA, the CDR3 is TGTGCCAGCTCTACTTTTAGCGGGAGGGCCGGAGATACGCAGTATTTT.